This TCR beta chain comes out of a study of T cell changes during pregnancy in multiple sclerosis. The CDR3 spans 15 residues. CDR1 is SGHTA and CDR2 is FQGNSA in the germline V gene. Trimming took off 1 base at V and 5 bases at J, with 15 bases between the two ends. This clone was detected a few times. TCRdb keeps only in-frame clones here, not all; method: immunoSEQ multiplex PCR. Of approximately 54,000 clones listed, about 90% are singletons. Sequences were derived from peripheral blood, sampled after pregnancy. The receptor was derived from a female donor in good health, enrolled as a control in a pregnancy study. The J gene is TRBJ2-7, the V gene TRBV7-2, with D tentatively TRBD1 (6 bases). CDR3 protein: CASSLGLGATDEQYF. Here the CDR3 DNA reads TGTGCCAGCAGCTTAGGGCTGGGGGCGACGGACGAGCAGTACTTC.